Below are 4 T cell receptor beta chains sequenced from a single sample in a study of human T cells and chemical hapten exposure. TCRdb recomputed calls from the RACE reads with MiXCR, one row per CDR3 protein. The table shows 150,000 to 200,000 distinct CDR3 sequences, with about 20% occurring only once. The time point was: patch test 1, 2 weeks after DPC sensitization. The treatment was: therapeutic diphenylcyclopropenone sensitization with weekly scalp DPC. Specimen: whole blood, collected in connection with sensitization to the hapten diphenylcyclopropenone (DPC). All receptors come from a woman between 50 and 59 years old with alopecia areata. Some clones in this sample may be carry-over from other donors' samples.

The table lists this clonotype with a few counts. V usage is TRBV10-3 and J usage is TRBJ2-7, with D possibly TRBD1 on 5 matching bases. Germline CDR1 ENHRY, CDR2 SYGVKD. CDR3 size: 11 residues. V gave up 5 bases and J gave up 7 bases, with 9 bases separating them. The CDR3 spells CAISPGLEQYF. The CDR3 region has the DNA TGTGCCATCAGTCCAGGGTTGGAGCAGTACTTC.

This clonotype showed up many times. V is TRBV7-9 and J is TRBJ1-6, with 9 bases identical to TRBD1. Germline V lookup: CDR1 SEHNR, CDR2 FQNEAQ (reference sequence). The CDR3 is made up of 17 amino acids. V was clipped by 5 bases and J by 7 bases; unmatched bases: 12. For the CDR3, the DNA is TGTGCCAGCAGCCACCATGATTGGACAGGGGTAAATTCACCCCTCCACTTT. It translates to CASSHHDWTGVNSPLHF.

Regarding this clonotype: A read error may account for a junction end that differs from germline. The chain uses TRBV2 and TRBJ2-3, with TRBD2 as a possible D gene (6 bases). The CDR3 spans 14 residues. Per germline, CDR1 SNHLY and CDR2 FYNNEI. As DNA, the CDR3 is TGTACCAGCAGAAACCCCGGGGGAACAGATACGCAGTATTTT. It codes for CTSRNPGGTDTQYF.

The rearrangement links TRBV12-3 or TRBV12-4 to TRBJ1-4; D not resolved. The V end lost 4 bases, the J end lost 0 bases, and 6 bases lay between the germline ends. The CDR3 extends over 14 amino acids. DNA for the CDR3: TGTGCCAGCAGTTACCCCGCAACTAATGAAAAACTGTTTTTT. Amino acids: CASSYPATNEKLFF.